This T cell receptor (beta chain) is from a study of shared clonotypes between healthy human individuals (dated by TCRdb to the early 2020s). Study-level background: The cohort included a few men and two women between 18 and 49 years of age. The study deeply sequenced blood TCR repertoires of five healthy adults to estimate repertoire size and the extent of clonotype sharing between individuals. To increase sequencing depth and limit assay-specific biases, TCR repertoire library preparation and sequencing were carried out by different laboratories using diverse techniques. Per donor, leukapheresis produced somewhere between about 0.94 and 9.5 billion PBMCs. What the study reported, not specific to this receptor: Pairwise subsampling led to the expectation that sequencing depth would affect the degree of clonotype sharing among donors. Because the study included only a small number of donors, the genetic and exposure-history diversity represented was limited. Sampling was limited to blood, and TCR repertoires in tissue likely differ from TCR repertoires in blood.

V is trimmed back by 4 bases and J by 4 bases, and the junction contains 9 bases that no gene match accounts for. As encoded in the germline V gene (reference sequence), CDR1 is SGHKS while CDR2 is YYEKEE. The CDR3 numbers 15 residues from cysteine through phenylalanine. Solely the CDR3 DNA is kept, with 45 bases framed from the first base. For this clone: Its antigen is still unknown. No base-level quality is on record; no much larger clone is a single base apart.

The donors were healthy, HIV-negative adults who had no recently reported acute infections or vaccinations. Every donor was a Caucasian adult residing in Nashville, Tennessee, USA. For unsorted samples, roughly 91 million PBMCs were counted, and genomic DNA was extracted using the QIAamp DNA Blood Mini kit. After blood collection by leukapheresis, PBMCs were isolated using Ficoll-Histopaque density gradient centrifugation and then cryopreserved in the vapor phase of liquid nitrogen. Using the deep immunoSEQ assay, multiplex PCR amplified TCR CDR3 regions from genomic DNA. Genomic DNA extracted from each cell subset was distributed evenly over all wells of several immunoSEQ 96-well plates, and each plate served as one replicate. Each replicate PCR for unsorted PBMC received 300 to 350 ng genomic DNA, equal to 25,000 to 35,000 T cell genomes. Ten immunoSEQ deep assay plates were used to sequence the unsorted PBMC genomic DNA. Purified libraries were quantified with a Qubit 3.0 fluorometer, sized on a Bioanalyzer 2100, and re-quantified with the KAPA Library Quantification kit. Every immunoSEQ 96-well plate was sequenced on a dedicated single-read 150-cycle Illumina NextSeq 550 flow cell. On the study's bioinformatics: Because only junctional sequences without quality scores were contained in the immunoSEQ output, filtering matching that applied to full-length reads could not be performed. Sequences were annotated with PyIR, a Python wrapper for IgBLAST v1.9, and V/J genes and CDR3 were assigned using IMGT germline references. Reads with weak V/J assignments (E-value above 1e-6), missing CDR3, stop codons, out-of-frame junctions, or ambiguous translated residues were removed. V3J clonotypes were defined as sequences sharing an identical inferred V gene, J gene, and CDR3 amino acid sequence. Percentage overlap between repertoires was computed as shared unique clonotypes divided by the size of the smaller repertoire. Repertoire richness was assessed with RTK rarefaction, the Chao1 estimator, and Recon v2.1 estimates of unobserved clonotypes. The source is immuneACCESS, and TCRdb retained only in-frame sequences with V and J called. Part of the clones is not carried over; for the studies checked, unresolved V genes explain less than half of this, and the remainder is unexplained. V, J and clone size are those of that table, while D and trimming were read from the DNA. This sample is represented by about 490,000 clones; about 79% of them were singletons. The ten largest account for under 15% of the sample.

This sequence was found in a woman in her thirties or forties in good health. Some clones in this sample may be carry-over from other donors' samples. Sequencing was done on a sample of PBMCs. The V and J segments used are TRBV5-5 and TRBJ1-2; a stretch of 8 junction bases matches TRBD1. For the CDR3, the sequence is CASSLRTGRGYGYTF. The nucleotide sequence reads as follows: TGTGCCAGCAGCCTACGGACAGGGAGAGGCTATGGCTACACCTTC.